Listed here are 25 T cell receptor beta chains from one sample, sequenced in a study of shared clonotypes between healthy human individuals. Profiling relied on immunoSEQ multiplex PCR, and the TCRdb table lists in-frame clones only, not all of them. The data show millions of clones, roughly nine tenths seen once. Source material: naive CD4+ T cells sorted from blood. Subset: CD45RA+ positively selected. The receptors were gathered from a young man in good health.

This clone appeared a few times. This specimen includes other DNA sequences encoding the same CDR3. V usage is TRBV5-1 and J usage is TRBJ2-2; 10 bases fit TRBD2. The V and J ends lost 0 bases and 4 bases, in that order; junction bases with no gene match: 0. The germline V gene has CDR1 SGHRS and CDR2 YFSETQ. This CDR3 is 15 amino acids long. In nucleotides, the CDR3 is TGCGCCAGCAGCTTGGGACTAGCGGGCACCGGGGAGCTGTTTTTT. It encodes CASSLGLAGTGELFF.

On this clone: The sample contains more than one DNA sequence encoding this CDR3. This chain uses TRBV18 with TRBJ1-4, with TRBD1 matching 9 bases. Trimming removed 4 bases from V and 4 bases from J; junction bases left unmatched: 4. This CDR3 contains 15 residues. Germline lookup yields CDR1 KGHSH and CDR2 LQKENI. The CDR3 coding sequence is TGTGCCAGCTCACGCTCGGGACAGGGTAATGAAAAACTGTTTTTT. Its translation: CASSRSGQGNEKLFF.

The CDR3: CASLVGNTQETQYF. DNA for the CDR3: TGTGCCAGCCTAGTGGGGAACACCCAAGAGACCCAGTACTTC. J is TRBJ2-5 and V is TRBV7-2; unclear D gene. There are 14 residues in the CDR3. With 8 bases removed from V and 1 base from J, the gap between germline ends came to 14 bases. Germline V gene lookup returns CDR1 SGHTA and CDR2 FQGNSA.

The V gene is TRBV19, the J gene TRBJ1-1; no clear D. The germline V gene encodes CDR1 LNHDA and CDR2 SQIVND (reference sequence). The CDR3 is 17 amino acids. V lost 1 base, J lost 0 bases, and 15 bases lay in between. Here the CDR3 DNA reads TGTGCCAGTAGTATAGTCGGTTCTCAAGGGATGAACACTGAAGCTTTCTTT. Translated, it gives CASSIVGSQGMNTEAFF.

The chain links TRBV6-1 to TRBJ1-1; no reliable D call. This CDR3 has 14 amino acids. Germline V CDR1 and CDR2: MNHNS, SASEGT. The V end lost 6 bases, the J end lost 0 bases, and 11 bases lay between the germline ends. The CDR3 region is CASRPRTVNTEAFF. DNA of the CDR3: TGTGCCAGCAGACCTCGGACGGTGAACACTGAAGCTTTCTTT.

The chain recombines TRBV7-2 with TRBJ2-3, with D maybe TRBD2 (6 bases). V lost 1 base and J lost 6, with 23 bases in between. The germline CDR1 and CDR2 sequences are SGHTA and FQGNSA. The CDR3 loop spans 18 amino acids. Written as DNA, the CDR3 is TGTGCCAGCAGCTTAGATCTTAAAGGTAGCGGATCCTCGGATACGCAGTATTTT. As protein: CASSLDLKGSGSSDTQYF.

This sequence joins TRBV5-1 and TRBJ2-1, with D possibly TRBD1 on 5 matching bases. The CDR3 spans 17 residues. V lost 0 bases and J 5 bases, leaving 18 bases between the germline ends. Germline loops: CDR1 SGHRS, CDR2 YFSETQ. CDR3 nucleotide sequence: TGCGCCAGCAGCTTGGTGTCTCCGGCAGTAGGGGACAATGAGCAGTTCTTC. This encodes CASSLVSPAVGDNEQFF.

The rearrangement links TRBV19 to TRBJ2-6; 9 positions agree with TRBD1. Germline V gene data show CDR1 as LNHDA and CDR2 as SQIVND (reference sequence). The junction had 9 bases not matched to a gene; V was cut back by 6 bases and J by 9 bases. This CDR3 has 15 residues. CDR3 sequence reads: CASSSSGTGLNVLTF. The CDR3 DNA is TGTGCCAGTAGCAGTTCAGGGACAGGGCTCAACGTCCTGACTTTC.

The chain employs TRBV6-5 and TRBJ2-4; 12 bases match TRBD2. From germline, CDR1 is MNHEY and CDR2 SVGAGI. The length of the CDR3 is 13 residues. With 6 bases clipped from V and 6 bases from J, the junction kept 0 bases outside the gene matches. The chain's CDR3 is CASRLAGGNIQYF. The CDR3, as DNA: TGTGCCAGCAGACTAGCGGGGGGAAACATTCAGTACTTC.

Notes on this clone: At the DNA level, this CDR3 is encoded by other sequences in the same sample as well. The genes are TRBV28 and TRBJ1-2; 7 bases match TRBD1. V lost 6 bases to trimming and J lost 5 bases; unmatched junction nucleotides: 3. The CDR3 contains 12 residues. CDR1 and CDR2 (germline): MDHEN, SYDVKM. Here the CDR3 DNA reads TGTGCCAGCAGGTCAGGGGGTTATGGCTACACCTTC. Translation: CASRSGGYGYTF.

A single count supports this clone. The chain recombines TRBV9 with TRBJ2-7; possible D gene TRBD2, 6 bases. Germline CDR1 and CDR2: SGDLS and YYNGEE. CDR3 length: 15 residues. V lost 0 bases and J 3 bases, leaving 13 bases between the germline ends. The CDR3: CASSVGGEGSYEQYF. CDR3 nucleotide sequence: TGTGCCAGCAGCGTAGGGGGGGAAGGAAGCTACGAGCAGTACTTC.

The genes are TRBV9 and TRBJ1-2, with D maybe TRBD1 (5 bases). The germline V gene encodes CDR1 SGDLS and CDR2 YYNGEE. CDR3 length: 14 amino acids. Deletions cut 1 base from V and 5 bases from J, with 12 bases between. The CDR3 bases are TGTGCCAGCAGCGTATCAGGGACGGCGTATGGCTACACCTTC. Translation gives CASSVSGTAYGYTF.

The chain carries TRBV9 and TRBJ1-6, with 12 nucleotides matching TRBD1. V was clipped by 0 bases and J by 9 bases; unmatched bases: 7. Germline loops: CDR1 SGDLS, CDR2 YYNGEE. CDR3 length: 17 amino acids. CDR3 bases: TGTGCCAGCAGCGTAGCTTCGGGACAGGGGGCGAGTTCACCCCTCCACTTT. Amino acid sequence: CASSVASGQGASSPLHF.

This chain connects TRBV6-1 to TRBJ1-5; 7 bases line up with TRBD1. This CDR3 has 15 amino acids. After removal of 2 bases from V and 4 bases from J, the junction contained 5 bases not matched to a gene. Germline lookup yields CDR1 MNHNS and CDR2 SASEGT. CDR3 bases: TGTGCCAGCAGTGAAATCGGGACAGCTAATCAGCCCCAGCATTTT. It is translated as CASSEIGTANQPQHF.

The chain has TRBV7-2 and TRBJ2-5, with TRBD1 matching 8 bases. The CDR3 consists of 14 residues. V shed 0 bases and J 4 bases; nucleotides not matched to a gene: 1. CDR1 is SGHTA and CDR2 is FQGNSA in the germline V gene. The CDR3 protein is CASSLATGGETQYF. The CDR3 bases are TGTGCCAGCAGCTTAGCCACAGGGGGAGAGACCCAGTACTTC.

CDR3 sequence: CASSGWYYEQYF. The CDR3 bases are TGTGCCAGCAGTGGGTGGTATTACGAGCAGTACTTC. The chain recombines TRBV6-1 with TRBJ2-7; D gene unclear. CDR1 and CDR2 (germline): MNHNS, SASEGT. This CDR3 contains 12 residues. V shed 4 bases and J shed 4 bases, with 8 bases lying between them.

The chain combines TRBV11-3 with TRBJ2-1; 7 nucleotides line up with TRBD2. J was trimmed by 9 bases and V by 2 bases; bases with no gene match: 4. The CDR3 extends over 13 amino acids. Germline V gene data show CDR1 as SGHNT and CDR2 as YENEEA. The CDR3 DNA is TGTGCCAGCAGCTTAAGGGGAGGGAGTGAGCAGTTCTTC. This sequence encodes CASSLRGGSEQFF.

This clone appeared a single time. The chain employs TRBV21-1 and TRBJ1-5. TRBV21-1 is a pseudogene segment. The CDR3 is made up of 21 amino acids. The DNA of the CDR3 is TGTGCCAGCAGCAAAGTCGGGGGGGCAAGGGGTAATGACCATAGCAATCAGCCCCAGCATTTT. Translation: CASSKVGGARGNDHSNQPQHF.

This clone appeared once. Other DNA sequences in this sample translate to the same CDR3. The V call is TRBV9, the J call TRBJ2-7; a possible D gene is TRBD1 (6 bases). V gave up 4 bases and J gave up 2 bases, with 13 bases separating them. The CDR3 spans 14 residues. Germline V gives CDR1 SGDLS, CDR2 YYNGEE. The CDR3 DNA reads TGTGCCAGCAGCCCCCGGACAGAGACCTACGAGCAGTACTTC. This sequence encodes CASSPRTETYEQYF. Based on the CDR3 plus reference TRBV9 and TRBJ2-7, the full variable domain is DSGVTQTPKHLITATGQRVTLRCSPRSGDLSVYWYQQSLDQGLQFLIQYYNGEERAKGNILERFSAQQFPDLHSELNLSSLELGDSALYFCASSPRTETYEQYFGPGTRLTVT.

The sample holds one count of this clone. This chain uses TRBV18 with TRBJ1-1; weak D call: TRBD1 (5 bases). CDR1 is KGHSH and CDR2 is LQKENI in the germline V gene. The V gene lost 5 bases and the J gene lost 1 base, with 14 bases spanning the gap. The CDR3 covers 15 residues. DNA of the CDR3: TGTGCCAGCTCAATGTCCCCAGGGAGGAACACTGAAGCTTTCTTT. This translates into CASSMSPGRNTEAFF. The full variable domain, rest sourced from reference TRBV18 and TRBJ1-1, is NAGVMQNPRHLVRRRGQEARLRCSPMKGHSHVYWYRQLPEEGLKFMVYLQKENIIDESGMPKERFSAEFPKEGPSILRIQQVVRGDSAAYFCASSMSPGRNTEAFFGQGTRLTVV.

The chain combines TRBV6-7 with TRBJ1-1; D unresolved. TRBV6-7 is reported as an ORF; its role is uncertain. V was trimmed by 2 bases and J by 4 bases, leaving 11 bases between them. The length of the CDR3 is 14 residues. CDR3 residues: CASSYRPDRTEAFF. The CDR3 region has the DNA TGTGCCAGCAGTTACCGACCTGATCGCACTGAAGCTTTCTTT.

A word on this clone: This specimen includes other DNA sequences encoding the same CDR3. CDR3 bases: TGTGCCAGCAGTTATTCGGGGGATACGCAGTATTTT. Protein product: CASSYSGDTQYF. The chain employs TRBV6-6 and TRBJ2-3; weak D call: TRBD2 (5 bases). Trimming left V 3 bases short and J 6 bases short, with 7 bases between. The CDR3 length is 12 residues. Germline V lookup: CDR1 MNHNY, CDR2 SVGAGI (reference sequence).

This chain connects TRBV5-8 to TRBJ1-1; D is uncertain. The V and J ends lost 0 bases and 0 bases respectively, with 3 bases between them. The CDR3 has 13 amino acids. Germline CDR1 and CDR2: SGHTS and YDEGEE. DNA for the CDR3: TGTGCCAGCAGCTTGGGACTGAACACTGAAGCTTTCTTT. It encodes CASSLGLNTEAFF. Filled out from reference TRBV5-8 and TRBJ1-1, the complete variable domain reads EAGVTQSPTHLIKTRGQQATLRCSPISGHTSVYWYQQALGLGLQFLLWYDEGEERNRGNFPPRFSGRQFPNYSSELNVNALELEDSALYLCASSLGLNTEAFFGQGTRLTVV.

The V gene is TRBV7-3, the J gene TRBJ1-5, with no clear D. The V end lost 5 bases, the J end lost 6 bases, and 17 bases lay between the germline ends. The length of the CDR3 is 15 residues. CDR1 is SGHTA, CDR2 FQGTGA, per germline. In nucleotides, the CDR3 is TGTGCCAGCAGCCCAGACCGGAAATCAAGTCAGCCCCAGCATTTT. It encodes CASSPDRKSSQPQHF.

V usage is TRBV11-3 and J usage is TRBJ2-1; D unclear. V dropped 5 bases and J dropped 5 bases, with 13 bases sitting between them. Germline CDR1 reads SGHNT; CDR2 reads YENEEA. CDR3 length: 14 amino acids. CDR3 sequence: CASSAVGLHNEQFF. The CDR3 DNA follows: TGTGCCAGCAGCGCAGTGGGCTTACACAATGAGCAGTTCTTC.